The clone carrying this TCR beta chain was detected a few times. Its matching antigen is unknown. Staining for CD45RO/CCR7/CD25/CD127/CD95/CD27 allowed sorting of CD4+ naive, central memory, regulatory and stem cell-like memory cells. This sample stems from a study of beta chain features in type 1 diabetes. Study-wide results and caveats: All four CD4+ subsets of Type 1 diabetes patients contained TCRB CDR3s that were moderately but significantly shorter. Type 1 diabetes patients had fewer VDJ junction insertions and more deletions.

The sequenced template was cDNA made from the entire isolated RNA. Samples of naive, central memory and regulatory T cells yielded a mean of approximately 3.7 million reads. TCRdb's table, derived via immunoSEQ multiplex PCR, lists solely in-frame clones and lacks some. The profile covers over 300,000 clones, with approximately 9.7% appearing a single time and 1% taken by the ten largest. V was trimmed by 2 bases and J by 0 bases, leaving 10 bases between them. The germline gives CDR1 SGHRS, CDR2 YFSETQ. This CDR3 comprises 15 residues. The sample taken for sequencing was central memory CD4+ T cells from blood. The V gene is TRBV5-1, the J gene TRBJ2-3; TRBD2 is a possible D gene (6 bases). The clonotype was recovered from a man between 25 and 39 years old with type 1 diabetes. In DNA, the CDR3 is TGCGCCAGCAGCTTATTGGGGGGTAGCACAGATACGCAGTATTTT. Protein sequence: CASSLLGGSTDTQYF.